A single sample gave rise to the 9 T cell receptor beta chains below, sequenced in a study of T-cell memory formation after mild COVID-19. MiXCR was run by TCRdb on the 5' RACE reads, yielding one entry per CDR3 protein. The table shows 110,000 to 150,000 distinct CDR3 sequences, with about 23% occurring only once. The sample taken for sequencing was PBMCs or a T cell subset sorted from them (not recorded which). The receptors stem from an adult woman who had mild COVID-19 (a few samples of this study predate the infection). Cell type and time point are not known.

The V call is TRBV12-3 or TRBV12-4, the J call TRBJ2-4; D call uncertain. The V end lost 6 bases, the J end lost 7 bases, and 13 bases lay between the germline ends. The CDR3 sequence is 13 residues long. CDR3 sequence reads: CASRPHDGNIQYF. CDR3 bases: TGTGCCAGCAGACCCCACGATGGGAACATTCAGTACTTC.

This clonotype appeared a few times. The chain employs TRBV7-9 and TRBJ2-2; no clear D gene. The CDR3 spans 13 residues. V lost 5 bases, J lost 8 bases, and 12 bases lay in between. In germline, CDR1 is SEHNR, CDR2 FQNEAQ (reference sequence). CDR3 protein: CASSPSPRGELFF. The CDR3 DNA sequence: TGTGCCAGCAGCCCTTCCCCCCGGGGGGAGCTGTTTTTT.

This chain connects TRBV5-1 to TRBJ1-2, with 9 bases lining up with TRBD1. The length of the CDR3 is 16 residues. Losses at the gene ends were 4 bases for V and 7 bases for J; bases not matched to a gene: 14. The germline V gene encodes CDR1 SGHRS and CDR2 YFSETQ. The CDR3 loop reads CASSDGVGQGLAGYTF. The CDR3 DNA is TGCGCCAGCAGCGATGGGGTCGGACAGGGGTTGGCTGGCTACACCTTC.

The CDR3 nucleotides read TGCAGTGCTAGAGATACGACGGGCGTAGGCGGGCAGTTCTTC. As protein: CSARDTTGVGGQFF. V gene TRBV20-1 combines with J gene TRBJ2-1, with D unresolved. With 0 bases removed from V and 12 bases from J, the gap between germline ends came to 18 bases. This CDR3 region has 14 residues. Germline lookup yields CDR1 DFQATT and CDR2 SNEGSKA (reference sequence).

This clonotype was seen a few times. The chain carries TRBV7-9 and TRBJ2-5; unclear D gene. V was cut by 5 bases and J by 5 bases, with 18 bases left in between. Germline CDR1 reads SEHNR; CDR2 reads FQNEAQ (reference sequence). This CDR3 is built from 15 residues. The CDR3 nucleotides read TGTGCCAGCAGCCGGGCCTTCCAAAATCGGGAGACCCAGTACTTC. Its translation: CASSRAFQNRETQYF.

The rearrangement joins TRBV10-3 to TRBJ1-1; 10 nucleotides align to TRBD1. The CDR3 has 16 amino acids. CDR1 is ENHRY, CDR2 SYGVKD, per germline. V dropped 0 bases and J dropped 6; count of bases not matched to a gene: 7. The CDR3 is CAISESFGQGDAEAFF. CDR3 DNA sequence: TGTGCCATCAGTGAGTCCTTCGGACAGGGGGACGCTGAAGCTTTCTTT.

This chain uses TRBV7-8 with TRBJ2-7; the D call may be TRBD1 or TRBD2 (6 bases each). V lost 2 bases, J lost 1 base, and 12 bases lay in between. This CDR3 region has 15 residues. CDR1 and CDR2 from the germline V gene are SGHVS and FQNEAQ. The CDR3 is CASSLTGTRSYEQYF. CDR3 DNA: TGTGCCAGCAGCTTAACAGGGACTCGTTCCTACGAGCAGTACTTC. The full variable domain, its missing parts supplied by reference TRBV7-8 and TRBJ2-7, is GAGVSQSPRYKVAKRGQDVALRCDPISGHVSLFWYQQALGQGPEFLTYFQNEAQLDKSGLPSDRFFAERPEGSVSTLKIQRTQQEDSAVYLCASSLTGTRSYEQYFGPGTRLTVT.

This clonotype was seen a handful of times. This chain joins TRBV5-1 and TRBJ1-1; D is uncertain. The CDR3 sequence is 15 residues long. V gave up 4 bases and J gave up 4 bases, with 17 bases separating them. The germline gives CDR1 SGHRS, CDR2 YFSETQ. The CDR3 sequence: CASSREGSWGTEAFF. The DNA of the CDR3 is TGCGCCAGCAGCCGGGAGGGATCGTGGGGCACTGAAGCTTTCTTT.

The sample holds many counts of this clonotype. V usage is TRBV10-3 and J usage is TRBJ1-2; 7 bases are a match to TRBD1. Unmatched junction bases numbered 7, after V lost 3 bases and J lost 3 bases. The germline CDR1 and CDR2 sequences are ENHRY and SYGVKD. The CDR3 loop spans 15 amino acids. The CDR3 sequence is CAISDRDSQYYGYTF. The CDR3 DNA is TGTGCCATCAGTGATAGGGACAGCCAATACTATGGCTACACCTTC.